The 10 T cell receptor beta chains given below trace back to one sample, sequenced in a study of cytomegalovirus exposure and HLA in healthy donors (dated by TCRdb to 2016 to 2017). Library construction relied on the immunoSEQ multiplex PCR assay. The multiplex PCR relied on a mix of 60 forward primers for TCR Vbeta segments and 13 reverse primers for TCR Jbeta segments. In its TCRdb copy, this immuneACCESS table keeps in-frame sequences only and misses some clones. Where compared with another copy, unresolved V genes explain less than half of these, and the others have no known cause. This sample is represented by about 79,000 clones; 65% to 70% of them were singletons. The top ten clones comprise 6.9% of the sample. The sequenced material came from PBMCs. The receptor source for this set is a woman between 50 and 59 years old in good health and CMV-seropositive.

The chain combines TRBV4-1 with TRBJ2-7, with D unclear. Trimming pared 0 bases from V and 4 bases from J, leaving 4 bases between. Looked up from germline, CDR1 is MGHRA and CDR2 is YSYEKL. The CDR3 has 12 amino acids. CDR3 sequence (DNA): TGCGCCAGCAGCCAAGATCGGTACGAGCAGTACTTC. Its protein product is CASSQDRYEQYF.

V usage is TRBV7-6 and J usage is TRBJ2-1, with TRBD2 identical over 9 bases. The trim removed 5 bases at V and 5 bases at J, leaving 4 bases unmatched. CDR3 length: 14 amino acids. Germline-derived CDR1 and CDR2 are SGHVS and FNYEAQ. The CDR3 nucleotides read TGTGCCAGCAGCATGGGACTAGCCAACAATGAGCAGTTCTTC. Protein sequence: CASSMGLANNEQFF.

The chain couples TRBV5-4 to TRBJ2-1, with 13 bases lining up with TRBD2. After removal of 0 bases from V and 9 bases from J, the junction contained 9 bases not matched to a gene. The length of the CDR3 is 17 residues. In germline, CDR1 is SGHNT, CDR2 YYREEE (reference sequence). The CDR3 DNA sequence: TGTGCCAGCAGCTTGGCGGCCACTAGCGGGGGGGCCGCTGAGCAGTTCTTC. It is translated as CASSLAATSGGAAEQFF. Based on the CDR3 plus reference TRBV5-4 and TRBJ2-1, the full variable domain is ETGVTQSPTHLIKTRGQQVTLRCSSQSGHNTVSWYQQALGQGPQFIFQYYREEENGRGNFPPRFSGLQFPNYSSELNVNALELDDSALYLCASSLAATSGGAAEQFFGPGTRLTVL.

This rearrangement joins TRBV5-1 to TRBJ2-3; tentative D call: TRBD2 (5 bases). The CDR3 sequence is 17 residues long. V was cut by 1 base and J by 0 bases, with 15 bases left in between. Germline loops: CDR1 SGHRS, CDR2 YFSETQ. The DNA for the CDR3 is TGCGCCAGCAGCTTGACGTCTCCTGGGAGTAGCACAGATACGCAGTATTTT. This translates into CASSLTSPGSSTDTQYF. The whole variable domain, remainder taken from reference TRBV5-1 and TRBJ2-3, is KAGVTQTPRYLIKTRGQQVTLSCSPISGHRSVSWYQQTPGQGLQFLFEYFSETQRNKGNFPGRFSGRQFSNSRSEMNVSTLELGDSALYLCASSLTSPGSSTDTQYFGPGTRLTVL.

The J gene is TRBJ1-2, the V gene TRBV7-2; 10 bases agree with TRBD1. Germline V gene sequence: CDR1 SGHTA, CDR2 FQGNSA. This CDR3 comprises 16 residues. Trimming took 1 base from V and 2 from J; bases not matched to a gene: 4. The CDR3 loop is CASSLDTGQGNYGYTF. The DNA of the CDR3 is TGTGCCAGCAGCTTAGATACGGGACAGGGGAACTATGGCTACACCTTC.

This sequence joins TRBV5-5 and TRBJ1-4, with a tentative D call TRBD1 (5 bases). V lost 2 bases and J 7 bases, leaving 15 bases between the germline ends. The CDR3 has 15 residues. Germline V gene data show CDR1 as SGHKS and CDR2 as YYEKEE (reference sequence). The CDR3 spells CASSLGVVKSEKLFF. In nucleotides, the CDR3 is TGTGCCAGCAGCTTAGGGGTAGTTAAGAGTGAAAAACTGTTTTTT.

This clone was observed a single time. The chain has TRBV6-5 and TRBJ1-1; possible D gene TRBD1, 5 bases. The CDR3 has 15 residues. The germline V and J ends were trimmed by 6 bases and 4 bases, with 18 bases remaining between them. Germline V gives CDR1 MNHEY, CDR2 SVGAGI. The CDR3 coding sequence is TGTGCCAGCAGAAAAGGCAGTGCGGGGGGCACTGAAGCTTTCTTT. This sequence encodes CASRKGSAGGTEAFF.

The chain is built from TRBV2 and TRBJ1-1, with 8 positions matching TRBD1. The V and J ends lost 6 bases and 6 bases, in that order; junction bases with no gene match: 6. Looked up from germline, CDR1 is SNHLY and CDR2 is FYNNEI. This CDR3 is 13 amino acids long. CDR3 DNA sequence: TGTGCCAGCAGACCACAGGGGGATTCTGAAGCTTTCTTT. Its protein is CASRPQGDSEAFF.

In this sample, this clone turned up a few times. The chain combines TRBV15 with TRBJ2-3, with D perhaps matching TRBD2 (6 bases). V was trimmed by 7 bases and J by 0 bases, leaving 8 bases between them. Germline-derived CDR1 and CDR2 are LNHNV and YYDKDF (reference sequence). The CDR3 totals 13 residues. The CDR3 DNA sequence: TGTGCCACCATGGACTATAGCACAGATACGCAGTATTTT. Protein product: CATMDYSTDTQYF. Full variable domain (rest looked up from reference TRBV15 and TRBJ2-3): DAMVIQNPRYQVTQFGKPVTLSCSQTLNHNVMYWYQQKSSQAPKLLFHYYDKDFNNEADTPDNFQSRRPNTSFCFLDIRSPGLGDTAMYLCATMDYSTDTQYFGPGTRLTVL.

V is TRBV7-3 and J is TRBJ1-6; 9 nucleotides match TRBD1. The trim removed 2 bases at V and 9 bases at J, leaving 5 bases unmatched. CDR3 length: 15 residues. Germline loops: CDR1 SGHTA, CDR2 FQGTGA. CDR3 DNA: TGTGCCAGCAGCTTAGGGACAGGGATACGTTCACCCCTCCACTTT. Amino acid sequence: CASSLGTGIRSPLHF.